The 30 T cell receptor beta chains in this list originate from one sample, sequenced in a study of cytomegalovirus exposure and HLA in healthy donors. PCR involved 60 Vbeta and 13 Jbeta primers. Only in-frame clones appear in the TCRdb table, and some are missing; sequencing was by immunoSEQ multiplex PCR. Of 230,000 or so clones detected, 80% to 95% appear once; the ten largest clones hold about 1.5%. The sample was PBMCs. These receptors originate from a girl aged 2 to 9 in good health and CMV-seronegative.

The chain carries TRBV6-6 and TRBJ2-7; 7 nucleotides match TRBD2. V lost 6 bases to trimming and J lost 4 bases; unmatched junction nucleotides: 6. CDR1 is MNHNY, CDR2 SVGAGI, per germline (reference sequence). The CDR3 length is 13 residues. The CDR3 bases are TGTGCCAGCAGCCAGGGAGGGGCTTACGAGCAGTACTTC. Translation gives CASSQGGAYEQYF.

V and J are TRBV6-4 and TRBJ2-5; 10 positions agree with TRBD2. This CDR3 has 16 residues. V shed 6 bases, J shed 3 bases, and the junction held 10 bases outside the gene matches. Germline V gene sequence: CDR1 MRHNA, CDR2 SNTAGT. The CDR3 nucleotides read TGTGCCAGCAGGGGTGGACTAGCGGAAAAGGAAGAGACCCAGTACTTC. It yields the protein CASRGGLAEKEETQYF.

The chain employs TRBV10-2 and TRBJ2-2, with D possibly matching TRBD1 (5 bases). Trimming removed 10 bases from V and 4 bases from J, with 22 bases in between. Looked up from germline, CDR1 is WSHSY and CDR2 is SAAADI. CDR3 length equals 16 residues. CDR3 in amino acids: CATLLTVRESTGELFF. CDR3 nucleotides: TGCGCCACCCTATTGACAGTTCGCGAGAGCACCGGGGAGCTGTTTTTT.

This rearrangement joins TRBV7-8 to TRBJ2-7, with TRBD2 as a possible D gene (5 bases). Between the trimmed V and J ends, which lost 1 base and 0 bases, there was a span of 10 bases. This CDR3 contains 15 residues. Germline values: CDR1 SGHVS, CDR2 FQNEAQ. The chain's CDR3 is CASSLVGSSSYEQYF. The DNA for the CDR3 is TGTGCCAGCAGCTTAGTTGGGAGTAGCTCCTACGAGCAGTACTTC.

The CDR3 DNA sequence: TGTGCCAGCAGTGGGGCGACTAGCGGGGGAGAGAACACCGGGGAGCTGTTTTTT. It translates to CASSGATSGGENTGELFF. The chain employs TRBV2 and TRBJ2-2; 12 nucleotides agree with TRBD2. Germline lookup yields CDR1 SNHLY and CDR2 FYNNEI. Unmatched junction bases numbered 7, after V lost 4 bases and J lost 1 base. This CDR3 region has 18 residues.

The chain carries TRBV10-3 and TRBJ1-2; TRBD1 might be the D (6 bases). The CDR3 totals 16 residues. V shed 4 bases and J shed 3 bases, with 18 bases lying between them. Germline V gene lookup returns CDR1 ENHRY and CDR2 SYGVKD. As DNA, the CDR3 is TGTGCCATCAGTGCGCCCGGGCCACAGGGAGACTATGGCTACACCTTC. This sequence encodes CAISAPGPQGDYGYTF.

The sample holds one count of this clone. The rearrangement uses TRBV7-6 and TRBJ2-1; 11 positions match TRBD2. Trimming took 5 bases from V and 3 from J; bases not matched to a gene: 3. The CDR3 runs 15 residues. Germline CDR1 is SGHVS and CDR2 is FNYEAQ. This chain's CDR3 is CASSVGTSGYNEQFF. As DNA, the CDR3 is TGTGCCAGCAGCGTGGGGACTAGCGGCTACAATGAGCAGTTCTTC.

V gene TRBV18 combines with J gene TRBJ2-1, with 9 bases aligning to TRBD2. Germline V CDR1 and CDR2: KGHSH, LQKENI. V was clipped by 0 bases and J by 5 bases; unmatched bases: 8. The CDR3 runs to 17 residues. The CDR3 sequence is CASSPPMSGGINNEQFF. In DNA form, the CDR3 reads TGTGCCAGCTCACCACCAATGAGCGGGGGGATAAACAATGAGCAGTTCTTC.

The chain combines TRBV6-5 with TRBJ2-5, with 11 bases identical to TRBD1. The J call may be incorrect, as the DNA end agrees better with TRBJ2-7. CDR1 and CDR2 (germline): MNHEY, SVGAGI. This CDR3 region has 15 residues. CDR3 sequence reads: CASSYGQGAGHEQYF. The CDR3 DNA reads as TGTGCCAGCAGTTACGGACAGGGGGCGGGACACGAGCAGTACTTC.

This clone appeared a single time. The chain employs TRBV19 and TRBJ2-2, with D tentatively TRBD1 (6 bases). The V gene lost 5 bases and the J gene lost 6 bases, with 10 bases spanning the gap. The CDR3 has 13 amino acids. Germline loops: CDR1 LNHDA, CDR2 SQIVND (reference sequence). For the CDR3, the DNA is TGTGCCAGTAGTGAAGGGGGATCCGGGGAGCTGTTTTTT. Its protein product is CASSEGGSGELFF.

CDR3 loop: CASSLAGSPNYGYTF. The CDR3 bases are TGTGCCAGCAGCTTAGCGGGCAGTCCTAACTATGGCTACACCTTC. The chain carries TRBV7-3 and TRBJ1-2, with D unclear. The CDR3 length is 15 residues. V gave up 2 bases and J gave up 0 bases, with 10 bases separating them. Germline V gene sequence: CDR1 SGHTA, CDR2 FQGTGA.

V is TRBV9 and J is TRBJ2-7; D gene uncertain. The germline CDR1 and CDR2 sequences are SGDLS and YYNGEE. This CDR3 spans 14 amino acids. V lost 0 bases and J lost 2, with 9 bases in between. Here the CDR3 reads CASSVAAGTYEQYF. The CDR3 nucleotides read TGTGCCAGCAGCGTAGCGGCAGGTACCTACGAGCAGTACTTC.

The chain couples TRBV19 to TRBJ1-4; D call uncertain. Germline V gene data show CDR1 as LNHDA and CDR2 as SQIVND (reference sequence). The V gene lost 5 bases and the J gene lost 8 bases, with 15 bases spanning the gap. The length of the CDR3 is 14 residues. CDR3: CASSQPGGGEKLFF. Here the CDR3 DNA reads TGTGCCAGTAGTCAACCGGGAGGAGGAGAAAAACTGTTTTTT. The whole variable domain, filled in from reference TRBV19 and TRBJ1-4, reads DGGITQSPKYLFRKEGQNVTLSCEQNLNHDAMYWYRQDPGQGLRLIYYSQIVNDFQKGDIAEGYSVSREKKESFPLTVTSAQKNPTAFYLCASSQPGGGEKLFFGSGTQLSVL.

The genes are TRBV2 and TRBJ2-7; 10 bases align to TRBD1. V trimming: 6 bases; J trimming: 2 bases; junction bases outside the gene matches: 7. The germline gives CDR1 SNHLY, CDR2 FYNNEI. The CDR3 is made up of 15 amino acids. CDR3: CASRIGQGVTYEQYF. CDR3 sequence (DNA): TGTGCCAGCAGGATTGGACAGGGGGTAACCTACGAGCAGTACTTC.

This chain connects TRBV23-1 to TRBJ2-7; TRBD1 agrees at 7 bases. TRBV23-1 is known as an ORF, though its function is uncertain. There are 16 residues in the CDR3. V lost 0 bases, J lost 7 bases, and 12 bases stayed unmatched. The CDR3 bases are TGCGCCAGCAGTCAATCCCCTGAGGGGGCGCCCCGGGAGCAGTACTTC. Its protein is CASSQSPEGAPREQYF.

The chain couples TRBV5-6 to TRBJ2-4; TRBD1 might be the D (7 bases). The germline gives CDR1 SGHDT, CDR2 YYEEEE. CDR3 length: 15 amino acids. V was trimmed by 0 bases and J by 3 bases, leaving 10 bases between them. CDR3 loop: CASSLGQGGKNIQYF. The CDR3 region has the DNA TGTGCCAGCAGCTTGGGACAGGGAGGCAAAAACATTCAGTACTTC.

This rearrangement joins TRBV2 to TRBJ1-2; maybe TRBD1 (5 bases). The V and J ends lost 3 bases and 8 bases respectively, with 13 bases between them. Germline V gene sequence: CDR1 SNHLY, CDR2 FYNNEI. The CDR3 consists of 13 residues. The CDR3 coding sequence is TGTGCCAGCAGTGATGCCGCAGGGCCAGGCTACACCTTC. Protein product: CASSDAAGPGYTF.

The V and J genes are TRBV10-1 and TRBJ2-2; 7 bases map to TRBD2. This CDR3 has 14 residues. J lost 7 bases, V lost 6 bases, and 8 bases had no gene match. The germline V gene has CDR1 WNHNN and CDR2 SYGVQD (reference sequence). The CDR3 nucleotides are TGCGCCAGCAGCCCACTAGCGAGGGGCGGGGAGCTGTTTTTT. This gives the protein CASSPLARGGELFF.

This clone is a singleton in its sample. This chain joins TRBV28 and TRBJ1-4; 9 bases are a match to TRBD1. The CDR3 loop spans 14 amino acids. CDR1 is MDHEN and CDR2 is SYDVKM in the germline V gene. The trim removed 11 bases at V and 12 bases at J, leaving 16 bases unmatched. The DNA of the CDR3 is TGTGCCGCTACTACCCGGGACAGGGAATGGCAACTGTTTTTT. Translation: CAATTRDREWQLFF.

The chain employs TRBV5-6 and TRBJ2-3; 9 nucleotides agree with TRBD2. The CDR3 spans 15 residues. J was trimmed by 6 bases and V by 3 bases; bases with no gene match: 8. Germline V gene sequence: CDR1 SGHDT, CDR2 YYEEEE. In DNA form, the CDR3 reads TGTGCCAGCAGCTCGCTAGCGGCGGGGGGGGATACGCAGTATTTT. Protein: CASSSLAAGGDTQYF. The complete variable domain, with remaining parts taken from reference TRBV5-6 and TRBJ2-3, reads DAGVTQSPTHLIKTRGQQVTLRCSPKSGHDTVSWYQQALGQGPQFIFQYYEEEERQRGNFPDRFSGHQFPNYSSELNVNALLLGDSALYLCASSSLAAGGDTQYFGPGTRLTVL.

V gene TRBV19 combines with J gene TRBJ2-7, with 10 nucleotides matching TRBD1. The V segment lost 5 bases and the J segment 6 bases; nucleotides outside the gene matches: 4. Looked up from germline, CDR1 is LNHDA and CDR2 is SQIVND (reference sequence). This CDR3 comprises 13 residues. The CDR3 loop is CASSSRTGGEQYF. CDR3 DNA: TGTGCCAGTAGTTCCCGGACAGGGGGCGAGCAGTACTTC.

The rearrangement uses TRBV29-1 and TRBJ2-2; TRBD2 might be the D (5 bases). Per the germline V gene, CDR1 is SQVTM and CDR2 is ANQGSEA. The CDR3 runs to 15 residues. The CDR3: CSAKIGLAETGELFF. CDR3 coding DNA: TGCAGTGCAAAAATTGGACTCGCGGAGACCGGGGAGCTGTTTTTT.

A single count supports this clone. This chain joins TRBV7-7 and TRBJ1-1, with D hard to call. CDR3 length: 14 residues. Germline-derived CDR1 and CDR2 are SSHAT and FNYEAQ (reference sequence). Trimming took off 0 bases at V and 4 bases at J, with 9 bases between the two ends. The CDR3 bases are TGTGCCAGCAGCTTAGCACGGGGAGGCACTGAAGCTTTCTTT. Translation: CASSLARGGTEAFF.

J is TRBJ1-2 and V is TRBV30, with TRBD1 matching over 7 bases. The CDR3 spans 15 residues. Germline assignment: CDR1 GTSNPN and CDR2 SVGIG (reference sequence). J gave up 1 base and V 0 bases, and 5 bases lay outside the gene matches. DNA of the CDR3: TGTGCCTGGAGTGTAGGGGCAGGGGGTAACTATGGCTACACCTTC. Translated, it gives CAWSVGAGGNYGYTF. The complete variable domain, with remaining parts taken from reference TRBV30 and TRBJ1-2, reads SQTIHQWPATLVQPVGSPLSLECTVEGTSNPNLYWYRQAAGRGLQLLFYSVGIGQISSEVPQNLSASRPQDRQFILSSKKLLLSDSGFYLCAWSVGAGGNYGYTFGSGTRLTVV.

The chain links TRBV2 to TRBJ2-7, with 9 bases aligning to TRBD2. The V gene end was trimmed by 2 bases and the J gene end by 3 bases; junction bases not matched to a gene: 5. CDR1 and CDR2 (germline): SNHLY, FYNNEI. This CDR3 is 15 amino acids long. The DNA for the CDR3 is TGTGCCAGCAGTGAACATCATAGCGGGAGCTACGAGCAGTACTTC. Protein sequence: CASSEHHSGSYEQYF.

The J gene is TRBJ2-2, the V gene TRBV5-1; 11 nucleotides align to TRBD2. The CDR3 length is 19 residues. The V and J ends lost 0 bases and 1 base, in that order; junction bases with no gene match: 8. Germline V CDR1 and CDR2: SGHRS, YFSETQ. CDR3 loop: CASSLGFGTSGENTGELFF. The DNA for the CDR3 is TGCGCCAGCAGCTTGGGTTTCGGGACTAGCGGAGAGAACACCGGGGAGCTGTTTTTT. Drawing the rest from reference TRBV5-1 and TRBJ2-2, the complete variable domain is KAGVTQTPRYLIKTRGQQVTLSCSPISGHRSVSWYQQTPGQGLQFLFEYFSETQRNKGNFPGRFSGRQFSNSRSEMNVSTLELGDSALYLCASSLGFGTSGENTGELFFGEGSRLTVL.

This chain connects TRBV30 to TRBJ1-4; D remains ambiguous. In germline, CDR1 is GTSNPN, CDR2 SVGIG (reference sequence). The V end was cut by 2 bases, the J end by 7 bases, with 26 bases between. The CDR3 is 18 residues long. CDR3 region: CAWSFPSGEFKGCEKLFF. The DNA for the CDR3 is TGTGCCTGGAGTTTTCCCTCCGGGGAGTTTAAGGGTTGTGAAAAACTGTTTTTT.

The CDR3 is CASSLGPASQPQHF. CDR3 bases: TGTGCCAGCAGCTTAGGCCCAGCGAGTCAGCCCCAGCATTTT. The chain links TRBV7-9 to TRBJ1-5; unclear D gene. This CDR3 comprises 14 residues. V was shortened by 1 base and J by 6 bases, with 10 bases between the two germline ends. Germline values: CDR1 SEHNR, CDR2 FQNEAQ (reference sequence).

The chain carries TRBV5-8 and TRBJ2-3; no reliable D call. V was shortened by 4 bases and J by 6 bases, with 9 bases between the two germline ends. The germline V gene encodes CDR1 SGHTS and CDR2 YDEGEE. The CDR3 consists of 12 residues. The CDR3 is CASSQIRDTQYF. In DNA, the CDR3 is TGTGCCAGCAGCCAAATCAGGGATACGCAGTATTTT.

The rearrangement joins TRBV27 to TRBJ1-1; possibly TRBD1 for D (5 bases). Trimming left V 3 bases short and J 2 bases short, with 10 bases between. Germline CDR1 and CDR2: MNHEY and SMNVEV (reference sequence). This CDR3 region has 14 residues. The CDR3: CASSFWGGNTEAFF. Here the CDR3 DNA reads TGTGCCAGCAGTTTCTGGGGGGGAAACACTGAAGCTTTCTTT.